The 18 T cell receptor beta chains below all came from one sample that was sequenced in a study of OX40 agonist ivuxolimab in advanced cancers. Some clones are missing from TCRdb's copy, which holds only in-frame ones; the method was immunoSEQ multiplex PCR. The sample has tens of thousands of clones, 65% to 85% seen once; the top ten hold 11%. Sequencing used CD4+ or CD8+ T cells sorted from blood, obtained in a trial of the OX40 agonist ivuxolimab. All receptors come from an adult with an advanced solid tumor such as melanoma, head and neck, liver or kidney cancer.

This sequence joins TRBV27 and TRBJ2-2, with a weak D call TRBD2 (7 bases). The germline V gene encodes CDR1 MNHEY and CDR2 SMNVEV (reference sequence). Trimming stripped 8 bases from V and 6 bases from J, with 16 bases between. This CDR3 has 14 amino acids. CDR3 DNA sequence: TGTGCCAGCGGGTCACAGGGAGGGGCCGGGGAGCTGTTTTTT. Translated: CASGSQGGAGELFF.

The count of this clone is one. This chain links TRBV12-5 with TRBJ2-2; 7 bases are shared with TRBD1. The germline V gene encodes CDR1 LGHNT and CDR2 FRNRAP. The CDR3 contains 17 residues. The V segment lost 5 bases and the J segment 1 base; nucleotides outside the gene matches: 10. CDR3 sequence: CASGRAPGQKNTGELFF. In DNA form, the CDR3 reads TGTGCTAGTGGTAGAGCCCCGGGACAGAAGAACACCGGGGAGCTGTTTTTT.

In this sample, this clone turned up a few times. The V call is TRBV30, the J call TRBJ1-3; D is undetermined. The CDR3 length is 14 residues. Trimming stripped 2 bases from V and 0 bases from J, with 8 bases between. Germline V gives CDR1 GTSNPN, CDR2 SVGIG (reference sequence). Here the CDR3 DNA reads TGTGCCTGGAGTAGACTGAACTCTGGAAACACCATATATTTT. Protein: CAWSRLNSGNTIYF.

The rearrangement links TRBV5-4 to TRBJ2-3, with D perhaps TRBD1 (6 bases). V dropped 2 bases and J dropped 4 bases, with 11 bases sitting between them. The CDR3 has 14 residues. The germline V gene has CDR1 SGHNT and CDR2 YYREEE (reference sequence). The CDR3 here is CASSLHRAADTQYF. CDR3 DNA sequence: TGTGCCAGCAGCTTACACAGGGCTGCAGATACGCAGTATTTT.

The genes are TRBV7-3 and TRBJ2-7; 10 nucleotides match TRBD2. This CDR3 contains 15 residues. CDR1 is SGHTA, CDR2 FQGTGA, per germline. Unmatched junction bases numbered 12, after V lost 7 bases and J lost 6 bases. The CDR3 reads CASTTRTSGVREQYF. DNA of the CDR3: TGTGCCAGCACCACAAGGACTAGCGGAGTCCGCGAGCAGTACTTC.

The chain uses TRBV18 and TRBJ2-6, with 7 bases fitting TRBD1. The CDR3 covers 16 residues. V gave up 1 base and J gave up 4 bases; unmatched junction bases: 4. Germline values: CDR1 KGHSH, CDR2 LQKENI. In DNA, the CDR3 is TGTGCCAGCTCACCACAGGGGGCGGAAGGGGCCAACGTCCTGACTTTC. Residues: CASSPQGAEGANVLTF. The variable domain in full, completed from reference TRBV18 and TRBJ2-6, reads NAGVMQNPRHLVRRRGQEARLRCSPMKGHSHVYWYRQLPEEGLKFMVYLQKENIIDESGMPKERFSAEFPKEGPSILRIQQVVRGDSAAYFCASSPQGAEGANVLTFGAGSRLTVL.

The chain joins TRBV6-5 to TRBJ1-1, with TRBD1 identical over 9 bases. The V gene's germline CDR1 is MNHEY and CDR2 SVGAGI. V dropped 5 bases and J dropped 4; count of bases not matched to a gene: 5. The CDR3 runs 14 residues. The CDR3: CASSPGQGPTEAFF. The CDR3 DNA reads as TGTGCCAGCAGTCCCGGACAGGGGCCCACTGAAGCTTTCTTT.

The chain employs TRBV5-4 and TRBJ1-5; 7 bases line up with TRBD1. V shed 7 bases and J 7 bases; nucleotides not matched to a gene: 14. Germline V gives CDR1 SGHNT, CDR2 YYREEE (reference sequence). There are 15 residues in the CDR3. The CDR3 reads CASRILQGPGQPQHF. The CDR3 coding sequence is TGTGCCAGCCGGATATTACAGGGGCCGGGGCAGCCCCAGCATTTT.

The chain recombines TRBV2 with TRBJ1-2, with 7 bases identical to TRBD1. V shed 4 bases and J 4 bases; nucleotides not matched to a gene: 3. Germline V CDR1 and CDR2: SNHLY, FYNNEI. This CDR3 comprises 13 residues. This chain's CDR3 is CASSGDSSYGYTF. Here the CDR3 DNA reads TGTGCCAGCAGTGGGGACAGTTCCTATGGCTACACCTTC.

The chain carries TRBV5-1 and TRBJ1-2, with 7 bases lining up with TRBD1. The CDR3 covers 15 residues. V shed 1 base and J 4 bases; nucleotides not matched to a gene: 7. Germline V lookup: CDR1 SGHRS, CDR2 YFSETQ. The CDR3 nucleotides are TGCGCCAGCAGCTTGACCACAGGGGTGCGCTATGGCTACACCTTC. Translating it yields CASSLTTGVRYGYTF. The complete variable domain, with remaining parts taken from reference TRBV5-1 and TRBJ1-2, reads KAGVTQTPRYLIKTRGQQVTLSCSPISGHRSVSWYQQTPGQGLQFLFEYFSETQRNKGNFPGRFSGRQFSNSRSEMNVSTLELGDSALYLCASSLTTGVRYGYTFGSGTRLTVV.

The chain joins TRBV6-1 to TRBJ2-2; no clear D gene. Germline CDR1 reads MNHNS; CDR2 reads SASEGT. CDR3 length: 16 residues. V lost 0 bases to trimming and J lost 5 bases, with 13 bases between them. CDR3 in DNA: TGTGCCAGCAGTGAAGCCTCGACGGTCCTAACCGGGGAGCTGTTTTTT. It yields the protein CASSEASTVLTGELFF.

The V gene is TRBV30, the J gene TRBJ1-6; unclear D gene. The CDR3 is 14 residues long. Germline V gene sequence: CDR1 GTSNPN, CDR2 SVGIG (reference sequence). The V end was cut by 7 bases, the J end by 7 bases, with 17 bases between. The CDR3 sequence: CASRRESQNSPLHF. CDR3 DNA: TGTGCCTCCAGAAGGGAGAGTCAAAATTCACCCCTCCACTTT.

The J gene is TRBJ1-1, the V gene TRBV13; TRBD1 matches 10 bases. The trim removed 7 bases at V and 4 bases at J, leaving 9 bases unmatched. CDR1 is PRHDT and CDR2 is FYEKMQ in the germline V gene (reference sequence). The CDR3 covers 15 residues. For the CDR3, the DNA is TGTGCCAGCACCTCGGACAGGGGGTTAGGCACTGAAGCTTTCTTT. The encoded protein is CASTSDRGLGTEAFF.

This chain connects TRBV18 to TRBJ2-1; 13 bases match TRBD2. Germline V CDR1 and CDR2: KGHSH, LQKENI. V was clipped by 0 bases and J by 2 bases; unmatched bases: 1. The CDR3 runs 17 residues. The CDR3 region is CASSPPGLAGAYNEQFF. CDR3 DNA: TGTGCCAGCTCACCACCTGGACTAGCGGGAGCCTACAATGAGCAGTTCTTC.

The chain carries TRBV7-3 and TRBJ2-3; the D is unclear. CDR3 length equals 14 residues. Trimming shortened V by 1 base and J by 0 bases, and 5 bases separated the two germline ends. Per germline, CDR1 SGHTA and CDR2 FQGTGA. The CDR3 sequence is CASSLMGSTDTQYF. CDR3 nucleotides: TGTGCCAGCAGCTTAATGGGGAGCACAGATACGCAGTATTTT.

This chain joins TRBV2 and TRBJ1-5, with 7 bases fitting TRBD1. Germline lookup yields CDR1 SNHLY and CDR2 FYNNEI. The CDR3 totals 15 residues. J gave up 2 bases and V 4 bases, and 5 bases lay outside the gene matches. CDR3 region: CASSAWTGRNQPQHF. CDR3 nucleotides: TGTGCCAGCAGTGCGTGGACAGGCCGCAATCAGCCCCAGCATTTT.

This chain connects TRBV7-9 to TRBJ1-1; D is possibly TRBD1 (5 bases). The CDR3 has 15 residues. In germline, CDR1 is SEHNR, CDR2 FQNEAQ (reference sequence). V lost 4 bases and J lost 3, with 15 bases in between. CDR3 in DNA: TGTGCCAGCAGCTACGCGGAGCGGGGGGACACTGAAGCTTTCTTT. It translates to CASSYAERGDTEAFF. Together with reference TRBV7-9 and TRBJ1-1, the CDR3 gives the full variable domain: DTGVSQNPRHKITKRGQNVTFRCDPISEHNRLYWYRQTLGQGPEFLTYFQNEAQLEKSRLLSDRFSAERPKGSFSTLEIQRTEQGDSAMYLCASSYAERGDTEAFFGQGTRLTVV.

The chain joins TRBV19 to TRBJ2-3; 7 bases fit TRBD2. V was pared by 0 bases and J by 2 bases, with 8 bases of the junction left unmatched. Germline V CDR1 and CDR2: LNHDA, SQIVND (reference sequence). This CDR3 comprises 17 residues. The CDR3 coding sequence is TGTGCCAGTAGTATAGATCGGTCTAGCGGCAACACAGATACGCAGTATTTT. This codes for CASSIDRSSGNTDTQYF.